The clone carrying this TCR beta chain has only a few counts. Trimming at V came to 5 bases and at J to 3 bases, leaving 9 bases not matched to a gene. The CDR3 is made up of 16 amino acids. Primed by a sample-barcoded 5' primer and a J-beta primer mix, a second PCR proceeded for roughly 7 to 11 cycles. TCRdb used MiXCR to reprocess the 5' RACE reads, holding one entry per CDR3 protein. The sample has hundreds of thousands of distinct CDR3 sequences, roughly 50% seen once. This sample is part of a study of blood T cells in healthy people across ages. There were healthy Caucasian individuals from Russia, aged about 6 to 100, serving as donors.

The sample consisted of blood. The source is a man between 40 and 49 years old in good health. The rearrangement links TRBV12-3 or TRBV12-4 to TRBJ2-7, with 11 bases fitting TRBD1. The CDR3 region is CASSLIPGTGGYEQYF. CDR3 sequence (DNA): TGTGCCAGCAGTCTAATCCCCGGGACAGGGGGCTACGAGCAGTACTTC.